What follows are 21 T cell receptor beta chains derived from one specimen sequenced in a study of OX40 agonist ivuxolimab in advanced cancers. The receptor library was made with the immunoSEQ multiplex PCR assay. The clones in this table, taken by TCRdb from immuneACCESS, are in-frame only. Not every clone is retained; where verified, under half of the shortfall comes from an unresolved V gene, and the cause of the rest is unknown. In all, the sample holds about 93,000 clones, and 90% to 95% of those were seen once. In total, the top ten clones hold 2.6% of the sample. The source was CD4+ or CD8+ T cells sorted from blood, collected in a trial of the OX40 agonist ivuxolimab. These receptors originate from an adult with an advanced solid tumor such as melanoma, head and neck, liver or kidney cancer.

The genes are TRBV10-3 and TRBJ2-3; TRBD2 is a possible D gene (7 bases). The V and J ends lost 6 bases and 4 bases respectively, with 14 bases between them. This CDR3 comprises 14 residues. The germline V gene encodes CDR1 ENHRY and CDR2 SYGVKD. In DNA, the CDR3 is TGTGCCATCAGGGTAGGCGGGGGCTCAGATACGCAGTATTTT. Its protein product is CAIRVGGGSDTQYF.

Only a few counts were recorded for this clone. The CDR3 nucleotides are TGTGCCAGCAGAGTTAGCGGTGAGGAGACCCAGTACTTC. Translated, it gives CASRVSGEETQYF. The chain employs TRBV11-2 and TRBJ2-5, with D perhaps TRBD2 (6 bases). Germline V lookup: CDR1 SGHAT, CDR2 FQNNGV. Trimming pared 6 bases from V and 5 bases from J, leaving 13 bases between. The CDR3 totals 13 residues.

CDR3: CASSGGWAANEKLFF. The CDR3 DNA is TGTGCCAGCAGTGGGGGATGGGCGGCTAATGAAAAACTGTTTTTT. This rearrangement joins TRBV6-1 to TRBJ1-4; D gene ambiguous. CDR1 is MNHNS, CDR2 SASEGT, per germline. Trimming stripped 4 bases from V and 3 bases from J, with 12 bases between. The CDR3 contains 15 residues.

V usage is TRBV10-3 and J usage is TRBJ2-1; D not resolved. Germline-derived CDR1 and CDR2 are ENHRY and SYGVKD. This CDR3 has 13 amino acids. V dropped 2 bases and J dropped 5 bases, with 7 bases sitting between them. The CDR3 spells CAISENRDNEQFF. As DNA, the CDR3 is TGTGCCATCAGTGAGAACAGAGACAATGAGCAGTTCTTC.

The chain carries TRBV9 and TRBJ2-1; D gene uncertain. Germline V gene data show CDR1 as SGDLS and CDR2 as YYNGEE. The V end lost 4 bases, the J end lost 5 bases, and 13 bases lay between the germline ends. The CDR3 contains 14 residues. Here the CDR3 DNA reads TGTGCCAGCAGCCCCCGGTTTTGGGACAATGAGCAGTTCTTC. This codes for CASSPRFWDNEQFF.

This clone was picked up one time. The chain combines TRBV7-6 with TRBJ2-7; TRBD2 agrees at 8 bases. V shed 5 bases, J shed 2 bases, and the junction held 11 bases outside the gene matches. Germline V gene data show CDR1 as SGHVS and CDR2 as FNYEAQ. The CDR3 has 16 amino acids. The CDR3 sequence is CASSRGGGSPTYEQYF. CDR3 sequence (DNA): TGTGCCAGCAGCCGGGGGGGCGGGAGTCCCACCTACGAGCAGTACTTC.

The J gene is TRBJ2-2, the V gene TRBV30; 13 bases match TRBD2. This CDR3 region has 15 residues. Germline assignment: CDR1 GTSNPN and CDR2 SVGIG (reference sequence). Losses at the gene ends were 5 bases for V and 7 bases for J; bases not matched to a gene: 7. The CDR3 reads CAWLTSGRAYGELFF. The CDR3 nucleotides are TGTGCCTGGCTAACTAGCGGGAGGGCCTACGGGGAGCTGTTTTTT.

The chain uses TRBV28 and TRBJ1-4; D ambiguous. The CDR3 extends over 13 amino acids. V shed 9 bases and J shed 5 bases, with 13 bases lying between them. Germline V CDR1 and CDR2: MDHEN, SYDVKM. CDR3 protein: CASYSGVNEKLFF. CDR3 nucleotides: TGTGCCAGTTATTCGGGAGTCAATGAAAAACTGTTTTTT.

The V call is TRBV7-3, the J call TRBJ2-1; 8 bases match TRBD2. CDR3 size: 15 residues. The trim removed 2 bases at V and 7 bases at J, leaving 7 bases unmatched. The germline gives CDR1 SGHTA, CDR2 FQGTGA. In DNA form, the CDR3 reads TGTGCCAGCAGCTTACAAAGCGGGAGCGGTAATGAGCAGTTCTTC. It specifies CASSLQSGSGNEQFF.

The CDR3 DNA reads as TGCGCCAGCAGCGGGGGGACTAGCGGGAGCCGCTACAATGAGCAGTTCTTC. It codes for CASSGGTSGSRYNEQFF. V gene TRBV5-1 combines with J gene TRBJ2-1; TRBD2 matches at 14 bases. Trimming took 4 bases from V and 3 from J; bases not matched to a gene: 6. From germline, CDR1 is SGHRS and CDR2 YFSETQ. The CDR3 has 17 residues.

This clone was counted once. This chain links TRBV7-2 with TRBJ2-6; D possibly matches TRBD1 or TRBD2 (5 bases each). V was pared by 4 bases and J by 2 bases, with 9 bases between. Germline loops: CDR1 SGHTA, CDR2 FQGNSA. The CDR3 extends over 15 amino acids. This CDR3 reads CASSWLGAGANVLTF. DNA of the CDR3: TGTGCCAGCAGCTGGTTGGGGGCTGGGGCCAACGTCCTGACTTTC.

As for this clone: The junction differs from germline at one of its ends, possibly a read error. The chain joins TRBV7-7 to TRBJ2-3, with 12 bases fitting TRBD2. The germline V gene encodes CDR1 SSHAT and CDR2 FNYEAQ (reference sequence). This CDR3 is 16 amino acids long. The CDR3 protein is CASSPLTSGRADTQYF. The DNA of the CDR3 is TGTGCTAGCAGCCCCCTGACTAGCGGGAGAGCAGATACGCAGTATTTT.

The chain has TRBV5-5 and TRBJ2-5, with a tentative D call TRBD1 (6 bases). Trimming stripped 1 base from V and 2 bases from J, with 12 bases between. CDR3 length: 15 residues. The germline gives CDR1 SGHKS, CDR2 YYEKEE (reference sequence). CDR3 protein: CASSLSGARQETQYF. As DNA, the CDR3 is TGTGCCAGCAGCTTGTCAGGGGCCAGACAAGAGACCCAGTACTTC.

This chain joins TRBV6-5 and TRBJ2-3; a possible D gene is TRBD2 (5 bases). V was pared by 5 bases and J by 3 bases, with 12 bases between. CDR1 and CDR2 from the germline V gene are MNHEY and SVGAGI. The CDR3 is made up of 14 amino acids. CDR3 loop: CASSPLLETDTQYF. CDR3 DNA: TGTGCCAGCAGTCCTCTACTAGAAACAGATACGCAGTATTTT.

The genes are TRBV10-1 and TRBJ2-7; TRBD2 matches 12 bases. CDR3 length: 16 amino acids. Germline V gene lookup returns CDR1 WNHNN and CDR2 SYGVQD (reference sequence). V lost 8 bases to trimming and J lost 2 bases; unmatched junction nucleotides: 10. DNA of the CDR3: TGCGCCAGCTCGTCGGGGACTAGCGGGCTTCCCTACGAGCAGTACTTC. It encodes CASSSGTSGLPYEQYF.

Concerning this clone itself: One junction end disagrees with the germline gene, perhaps due to a read error. The chain joins TRBV2 to TRBJ2-2, with a possible D match to TRBD2 (5 bases). The CDR3 contains 15 residues. Looked up from germline, CDR1 is SNHLY and CDR2 is FYNNEI. The CDR3 loop reads CASSSVVLNTGELCF. The CDR3 bases are TGTGCCAGCAGTTCAGTAGTCCTTAACACCGGGGAGCTGTGTTTT. The whole variable domain, remainder taken from reference TRBV2 and TRBJ2-2, is EPEVTQTPSHQVTQMGQEVILRCVPISNHLYFYWYRQILGQKVEFLVSFYNNEISEKSEIFDDQFSVERPDGSNFTLKIRSTKLEDSAMYFCASSSVVLNTGELCFGEGSRLTVL.

This chain connects TRBV27 to TRBJ1-1; D possibly corresponds to TRBD1 (5 bases). With 5 bases removed from V and 5 bases from J, the gap between germline ends came to 18 bases. The CDR3 runs 15 residues. CDR1 and CDR2 from the germline V gene are MNHEY and SMNVEV (reference sequence). This chain's CDR3 is CASSTLGGVKTEAFF. The DNA for the CDR3 is TGTGCCAGCAGTACTCTTGGGGGTGTCAAGACTGAAGCTTTCTTT.

V usage is TRBV5-1 and J usage is TRBJ2-7; D is possibly TRBD1 (6 bases). The CDR3 is 13 amino acids. Germline values: CDR1 SGHRS, CDR2 YFSETQ. V was pared by 1 base and J by 3 bases, with 8 bases between. CDR3 coding DNA: TGCGCCAGCAGCTTGACAGGGAACTACGAGCAGTACTTC. It encodes CASSLTGNYEQYF.

This clone was counted once. The chain combines TRBV29-1 with TRBJ2-3; 7 bases align to TRBD2. Germline CDR1 and CDR2: SQVTM and ANQGSEA. The V and J ends lost 6 bases and 2 bases, in that order; junction bases with no gene match: 8. The CDR3 consists of 14 residues. The CDR3 protein is CSVHGGRNTDTQYF. The CDR3 nucleotides read TGCAGCGTCCATGGCGGGAGAAACACAGATACGCAGTATTTT.

There are a few counts of this clone. CDR3 region: CASSQETGFDTQYF. The CDR3 coding sequence is TGTGCCAGCAGCCAAGAAACAGGGTTTGATACGCAGTATTTT. This chain links TRBV4-2 with TRBJ2-3; weak D call: TRBD1 (6 bases). Per germline, CDR1 LGHNA and CDR2 YNFKEQ. V gave up 0 bases and J gave up 6 bases, with 10 bases separating them. The length of the CDR3 is 14 residues.

The rearrangement joins TRBV5-1 to TRBJ2-1; TRBD2 matches at 10 bases. The CDR3 runs 14 residues. Germline-derived CDR1 and CDR2 are SGHRS and YFSETQ. V was pared by 4 bases and J by 7 bases, with 5 bases of the junction left unmatched. The CDR3 DNA is TGCGCCAGCAGCCAGGGACTAGCGAATAATGAGCAGTTCTTC. It is translated as CASSQGLANNEQFF. The full variable domain, completed using reference TRBV5-1 and TRBJ2-1, is KAGVTQTPRYLIKTRGQQVTLSCSPISGHRSVSWYQQTPGQGLQFLFEYFSETQRNKGNFPGRFSGRQFSNSRSEMNVSTLELGDSALYLCASSQGLANNEQFFGPGTRLTVL.